This T cell receptor beta chain is from a study of shared clonotypes between healthy human individuals. The overall study: Three plates were used per donor for CD4 naive, three for CD4 memory, two for CD8 naive and one for CD8 memory.

Naive CD4+ cells were CD45RA-selected; the remaining cells were memory. Libraries were prepared by immunoSEQ multiplex PCR; TCRdb keeps only in-frame clonotypes and omits some of them. The sample carries some 500,000 clones, approximately 95% recorded once. Study-wide points: Sampling covered nothing but blood. Tissue TCR repertoires likely differ from those found in blood.

V lost 0 bases, J lost 5 bases, and 8 bases stayed unmatched. This CDR3 is built from 16 residues. From germline, CDR1 is LNHNV and CDR2 YYDKDF (reference sequence). Worth noting for this clone: Its antigen is currently unknown.

The receptor comes from a woman aged 25 to 45 in good health. V and J are TRBV15 and TRBJ1-1, with 8 bases that match TRBD1. Sequencing was performed on naive CD4+ T cells sorted from blood. Documented subset: CD45RA+ positively selected. The CDR3 here is CATSRERQGAGTEAFF. CDR3 sequence (DNA): TGTGCCACCAGCAGAGAAAGGCAGGGGGCCGGGACTGAAGCTTTCTTT.